A single sample is the source of the 17 T cell receptor beta chains below, sequenced in a study of T-cell memory formation after mild COVID-19. TCRdb re-called the 5' RACE reads through MiXCR, storing one row per CDR3 protein. The sample carries 49,000 or so distinct CDR3 sequences, approximately 7.6% recorded once. The sample was PBMCs or a T cell subset sorted from them (not recorded which). The receptors come from a man between 18 and 29 years old who had mild COVID-19 (a few samples of this study predate the infection). Cell type and time point are not known.

This clonotype was detected only a few times. The chain employs TRBV6-2 or TRBV6-3 and TRBJ1-5; 10 bases line up with TRBD1. In germline, CDR1 is MNHEY, CDR2 SVGEGT. There are 16 residues in the CDR3. The V and J ends lost 7 bases and 4 bases, in that order; junction bases with no gene match: 10. The CDR3 sequence is CASTRRTGGLNQPQHF. CDR3 sequence (DNA): TGTGCCAGCACCAGGCGGACAGGGGGACTTAATCAGCCCCAGCATTTT.

The chain recombines TRBV5-1 with TRBJ2-3, with 8 bases aligning to TRBD2. CDR3 length: 15 amino acids. The V segment lost 2 bases and the J segment 8 bases; nucleotides outside the gene matches: 10. In germline, CDR1 is SGHRS, CDR2 YFSETQ. CDR3 sequence (DNA): TGCGCCAGCAGCTTAGCGGGAGAACCACAGGGTACGCAGTATTTT. Translating gives CASSLAGEPQGTQYF.

This chain joins TRBV5-1 and TRBJ2-4; D unclear. CDR1 SGHRS and CDR2 YFSETQ come from the germline V gene. V was trimmed by 4 bases and J by 6 bases, leaving 11 bases between them. CDR3 length: 13 amino acids. This CDR3 reads CASSDDMGNIQYF. Here the CDR3 DNA reads TGCGCCAGCAGCGACGACATGGGAAACATTCAGTACTTC.

The rearrangement links TRBV5-1 to TRBJ1-6; D is uncertain. The CDR3 runs to 13 residues. V gave up 0 bases and J gave up 11 bases, with 9 bases separating them. Germline V CDR1 and CDR2: SGHRS, YFSETQ. CDR3 sequence reads: CASSLVEFTPLHF. The CDR3 nucleotides are TGCGCCAGCAGCTTGGTGGAGTTTACACCCCTCCACTTT.

This clonotype was seen ten or more times. J is TRBJ2-2 and V is TRBV5-6; possibly TRBD1 for D (6 bases). Germline V gene data show CDR1 as SGHDT and CDR2 as YYEEEE. The CDR3 has 13 residues. V lost 7 bases and J lost 7, with 14 bases in between. The CDR3 DNA sequence: TGTGCCAGCCAAGACAGGTCCTTCGGGGAGCTGTTTTTT. Amino acids: CASQDRSFGELFF.

Sample share makes this clonotype medium-sized. The gene calls are TRBV7-2 and TRBJ2-3; 9 nucleotides match TRBD2. The CDR3 runs to 18 residues. Looked up from germline, CDR1 is SGHTA and CDR2 is FQGNSA. With 5 bases clipped from V and 3 bases from J, the junction kept 15 bases outside the gene matches. CDR3 sequence: CASSPPLWTSVGTDTQYF. CDR3 coding DNA: TGTGCCAGCAGCCCCCCATTGTGGACTAGCGTTGGAACAGATACGCAGTATTTT.

J is TRBJ2-7 and V is TRBV5-5, with 11 bases identical to TRBD1. V lost 4 bases, J lost 3 bases, and 3 bases stayed unmatched. The germline CDR1 and CDR2 sequences are SGHKS and YYEKEE (reference sequence). This CDR3 comprises 14 residues. Here the CDR3 DNA reads TGTGCCAGCAGCGCCGGGACAGGGGGCTACGAGCAGTACTTC. Translating it yields CASSAGTGGYEQYF.

This clonotype was observed a handful of times. This chain connects TRBV4-1 to TRBJ1-2, with 7 bases identical to TRBD1. Germline lookup yields CDR1 MGHRA and CDR2 YSYEKL. The CDR3 contains 17 residues. The V and J ends lost 3 bases and 4 bases, in that order; junction bases with no gene match: 14. The CDR3 here is CASSQESGTAFIYGYTF. DNA of the CDR3: TGCGCCAGCAGCCAGGAATCCGGGACAGCTTTTATCTATGGCTACACCTTC.

The chain recombines TRBV7-9 with TRBJ1-3; D remains ambiguous. V was cut by 4 bases and J by 2 bases, with 3 bases left in between. CDR3 size: 12 residues. Germline V gives CDR1 SEHNR, CDR2 FQNEAQ (reference sequence). In nucleotides, the CDR3 is TGTGCCAGCAGCTCAACTGGAAACACCATATATTTT. Its protein is CASSSTGNTIYF.

The V gene is TRBV7-8, the J gene TRBJ2-3; TRBD2 aligns across 7 bases. The germline V gene encodes CDR1 SGHVS and CDR2 FQNEAQ. This CDR3 is 16 amino acids long. The junction had 9 bases not matched to a gene; V was cut back by 4 bases and J by 2 bases. The CDR3 loop reads CASSSWLAGDTDTQYF. DNA of the CDR3: TGTGCCAGCAGCTCCTGGTTGGCGGGGGACACAGATACGCAGTATTTT.

This clonotype was observed a handful of times. The chain links TRBV4-3 to TRBJ2-2, with a possible D match to TRBD2 (6 bases). With 0 bases removed from V and 5 bases from J, the gap between germline ends came to 13 bases. The CDR3 is made up of 16 amino acids. Germline-derived CDR1 and CDR2 are LGHNA and YSLEER. DNA for the CDR3: TGCGCCAGCAGCCAAGACCCGGGACGGGGGACCGGGGAGCTGTTTTTT. This translates into CASSQDPGRGTGELFF.

This clonotype appeared a few times. The chain couples TRBV4-2 to TRBJ1-2, with D uncertain. The V and J ends lost 0 bases and 4 bases respectively, with 9 bases between them. The CDR3 has 14 residues. Germline-derived CDR1 and CDR2 are LGHNA and YNFKEQ. The CDR3 loop reads CASSQDEYSYGYTF. The CDR3 region has the DNA TGTGCCAGCAGCCAAGATGAGTATTCCTATGGCTACACCTTC.

The genes are TRBV6-5 and TRBJ2-5; 7 positions agree with TRBD1. CDR3 size: 14 residues. V was pared by 2 bases and J by 2 bases, with 2 bases of the junction left unmatched. Germline CDR1 reads MNHEY; CDR2 reads SVGAGI. The chain's CDR3 is CASSYGDRQETQYF. CDR3 nucleotide sequence: TGTGCCAGCAGTTACGGGGACAGACAAGAGACCCAGTACTTC.

This clonotype was detected many times. The chain employs TRBV7-9 and TRBJ2-7; 10 bases are a match to TRBD2. In germline, CDR1 is SEHNR, CDR2 FQNEAQ (reference sequence). The CDR3 is 15 amino acids. The ends lost 5 bases at V and 2 bases at J; junction bases unmatched: 6. CDR3 sequence: CASSRSGGNPYEQYF. CDR3 DNA: TGTGCCAGCAGCCGTAGCGGGGGGAACCCCTACGAGCAGTACTTC.

This clonotype has at least ten counts. The chain joins TRBV5-1 to TRBJ2-3; tentative D call: TRBD1 (6 bases). CDR1 is SGHRS, CDR2 YFSETQ, per germline. This CDR3 has 15 residues. The germline V and J ends were trimmed by 3 bases and 4 bases, with 15 bases remaining between them. CDR3 bases: TGCGCCAGCAGCTCGACAGGCCTGGGGCCAGATACGCAGTATTTT. Its protein is CASSSTGLGPDTQYF.

This clonotype was seen many times. The chain links TRBV4-3 to TRBJ1-1; TRBD1 might be the D (6 bases). The CDR3 sequence is 15 residues long. Germline-derived CDR1 and CDR2 are LGHNA and YSLEER. Trimming removed 0 bases from V and 4 bases from J, with 12 bases in between. The CDR3 here is CASSQDEYRVTEAFF. The CDR3 DNA reads TGCGCCAGCAGCCAAGATGAATACAGGGTCACTGAAGCTTTCTTT.

V gene TRBV6-5 combines with J gene TRBJ2-3; D is undetermined. V lost 1 base and J lost 6, with 8 bases in between. Per the germline V gene, CDR1 is MNHEY and CDR2 is SVGAGI. The CDR3 consists of 13 residues. DNA of the CDR3: TGTGCCAGCAGTTACTTCAGGTCTGATACGCAGTATTTT. It codes for CASSYFRSDTQYF.